The source of this T cell receptor (beta chain) is a study of blood T cells in healthy people across ages. This clonotype was recorded at least ten times. A J-beta primer mix and a sample-barcoded 5' primer were used in a second PCR of about 7 to 12 cycles. One entry per CDR3 protein, called by TCRdb with MiXCR from the 5' RACE reads. In the table there are more than 700,000 distinct CDR3 sequences, 46% of which are singletons. The CDR3 has 13 amino acids. Germline assignment: CDR1 SQVTM and CDR2 ANQGSEA. Trimming shortened V by 1 base and J by 3 bases, and 7 bases separated the two germline ends. This chain connects TRBV29-1 to TRBJ1-5, with D unresolved. This clonotype was sampled from a man older than 75 in good health. Sequencing input: blood. CDR3: CSVEVQANQPQHF. As DNA, the CDR3 is TGCAGCGTTGAAGTGCAGGCCAATCAGCCCCAGCATTTT.